Included here is one TCR beta chain sequence, with context. Its antigen is undetermined. Looked up from germline, CDR1 is KGHSH and CDR2 is LQKENI. This CDR3 is built from 11 residues. V was pared by 2 bases and J by 4 bases, with 3 bases between. About 0.5 to 1 ug RNA was reverse transcribed with random hexamers. TCRdb re-called the immunoSEQ multiplex PCR reads with MiXCR, one entry per CDR3 protein. The top ten clones hold approximately 0.18% of a sample with some 130,000 distinct CDR3 sequences, 95% of them seen once. The sample comes from a study of CD8 T cells in Susac syndrome. Study details: When their blood was taken, the Susac syndrome patients had either not yet had any therapy, were taking corticosteroids, or were taking intravenous immunoglobulin alone.

The study, taken as a whole, reports: Detection of Susac-specific public clones gave approximately 16 in total CD8+ repertoires and about five in CD8+ TEMRA repertoires.

Negative isolation was used for CD8+ and CD4+ T cells and FACS enrichment for TEMRA cells. The source material was CD8+ T cells from PBMCs. The V gene is TRBV18, the J gene TRBJ2-7; D remains ambiguous. The origin of this receptor is a human donor with Susac syndrome. CDR3: CASSPRYEQYF. The DNA for the CDR3 is TGTGCCAGCTCACCAAGGTACGAGCAGTACTTC.